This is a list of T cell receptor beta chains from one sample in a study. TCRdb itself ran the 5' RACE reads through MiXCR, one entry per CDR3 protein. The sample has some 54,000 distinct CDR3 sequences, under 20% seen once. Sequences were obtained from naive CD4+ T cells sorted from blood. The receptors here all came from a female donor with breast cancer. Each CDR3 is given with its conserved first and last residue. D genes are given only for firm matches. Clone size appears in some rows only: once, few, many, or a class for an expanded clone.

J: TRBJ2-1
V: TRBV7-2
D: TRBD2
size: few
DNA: TGTGCCAGCAGCTTGGGACTAGCGACGAGCGAGCAGTTCTTC
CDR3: CASSLGLATSEQFF

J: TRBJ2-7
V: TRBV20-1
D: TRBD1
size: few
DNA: TGCAGTGCTAGAGATGGGACAGCAAGTACCTACGAGCAGTACTTC
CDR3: CSARDGTASTYEQYF

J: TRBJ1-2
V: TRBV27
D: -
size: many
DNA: TGTGCCAGCAGTTTCACAGGAGGTGGTGGCTACACCTTC
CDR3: CASSFTGGGGYTF

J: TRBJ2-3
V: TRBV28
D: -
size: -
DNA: TGTGCCAGCAGTTTTCGGGGCGGGTATAACACAGATACGCAGTATTTT
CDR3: CASSFRGGYNTDTQYF

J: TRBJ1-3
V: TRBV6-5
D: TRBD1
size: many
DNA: TGTGCCAGCAGTTACACGGGGGGGACAGGGACGGGAAACACCATATATTTT
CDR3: CASSYTGGTGTGNTIYF

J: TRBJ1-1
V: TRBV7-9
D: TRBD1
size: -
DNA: TGTGCCAGCAGCGCGCAGGACAGGGGAACTGAAGCTTTCTTT
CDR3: CASSAQDRGTEAFF

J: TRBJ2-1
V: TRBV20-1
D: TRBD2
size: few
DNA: TGCAGTGCTAGCCGGGACTACCTTCGGGGCAATGAGCAGTTCTTC
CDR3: CSASRDYLRGNEQFF

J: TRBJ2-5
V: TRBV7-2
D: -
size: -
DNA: TGTGCCAGCAGCTCGGGACCGCCCATCGAGACCCAGTACTTC
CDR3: CASSSGPPIETQYF

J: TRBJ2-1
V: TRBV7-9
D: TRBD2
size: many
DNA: TGTGCCAGCACCATTAGCGGGAGTAGTAATGAGCAGTTCTTC
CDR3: CASTISGSSNEQFF

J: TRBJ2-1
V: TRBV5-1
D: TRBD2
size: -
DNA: TGCGCCAGCAGTCCCAGCGGGAGGTTGAATGAGCAGTTCTTC
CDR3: CASSPSGRLNEQFF

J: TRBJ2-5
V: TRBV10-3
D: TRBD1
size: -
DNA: TGTGCCACGACAGGGGATTTGGAGACCCAGTACTTC
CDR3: CATTGDLETQYF

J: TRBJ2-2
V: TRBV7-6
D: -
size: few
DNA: TGTGCCAGCAGCTTAGGGGGGAGCGGGGAGCTGTTTTTT
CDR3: CASSLGGSGELFF

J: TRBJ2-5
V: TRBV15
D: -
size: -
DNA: TGTGCCACCAGCAGAGATAACTCATACCAAGAGACCCAGTACTTC
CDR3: CATSRDNSYQETQYF

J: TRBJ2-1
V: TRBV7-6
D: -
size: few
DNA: TGTGCCAGCAGCCCTCAATCCTCGATAAATAACGCGCATGAGCAGTTCTTC
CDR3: CASSPQSSINNAHEQFF

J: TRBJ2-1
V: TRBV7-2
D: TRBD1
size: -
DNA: TGTGCCAGCAGCGCCTGGGACAGGGGAGGGGATGAGCAGCTCTTC
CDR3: CASSAWDRGGDEQLF

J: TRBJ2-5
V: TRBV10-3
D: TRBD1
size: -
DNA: TGTGCCAGCCGAGGGGGGACAGGGGAAGAGACCCAGTACTTC
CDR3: CASRGGTGEETQYF

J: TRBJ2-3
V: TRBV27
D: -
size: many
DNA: TGTGCCAGCAGCCACCGGAGGGGGGCCACAGATACGCAGTATTTT
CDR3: CASSHRRGATDTQYF

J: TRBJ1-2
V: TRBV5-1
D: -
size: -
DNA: TGCGCCAGCAGCCCTGGGACTGCGGGCTATGGCTACACCTTC
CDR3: CASSPGTAGYGYTF

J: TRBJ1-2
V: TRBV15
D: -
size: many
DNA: TGTGCCACCAGCAGAGTTTTAGATTTTGGCTACACCTTC
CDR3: CATSRVLDFGYTF

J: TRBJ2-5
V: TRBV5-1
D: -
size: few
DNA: TGCGCCAGCAGCCTCACACTAGTTGAGGGAGAGACCCAGTACTTC
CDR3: CASSLTLVEGETQYF

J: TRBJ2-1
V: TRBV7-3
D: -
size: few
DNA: TGTGCCAGCAGCCCCCCGGGGCTTACGGGCAATGAGCAGTTCTTC
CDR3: CASSPPGLTGNEQFF

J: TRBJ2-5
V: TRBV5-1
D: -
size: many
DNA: TGCGCCAGCAGCTTGGAGGTTCAGGGGAAAGAGACCCAGTACTTC
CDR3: CASSLEVQGKETQYF

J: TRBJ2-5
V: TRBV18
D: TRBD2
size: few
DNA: TGTGCCAGCTCACCACGGATAACGGGGGGGAAGGAGACCCAGTACTTC
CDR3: CASSPRITGGKETQYF

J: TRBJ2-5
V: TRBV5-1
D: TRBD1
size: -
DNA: TGCGCCAGCAGCGCGGGACAGGGCGCCCAAGAGACCCAGTACTTC
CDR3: CASSAGQGAQETQYF

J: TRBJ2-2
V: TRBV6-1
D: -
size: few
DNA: TGTGCCAGCAGTGAAGCGTGGGCAGGCGGGGCCGGGGAGCTGTTTTTT
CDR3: CASSEAWAGGAGELFF

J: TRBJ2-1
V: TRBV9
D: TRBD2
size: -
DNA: TGTGCCAGCAGCGTTTCTAGCGGGAGCACCAACAATGAGCAGTTCTTC
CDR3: CASSVSSGSTNNEQFF

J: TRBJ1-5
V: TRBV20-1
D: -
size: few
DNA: TGCAGTGCTAGTTACCCACGGGGCAATCAGCCCCAGCATTTT
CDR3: CSASYPRGNQPQHF

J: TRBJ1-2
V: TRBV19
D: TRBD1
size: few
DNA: TGTGCCAGTAGTATAGATCGGGACAGAGTCCATGGCTACACCTTC
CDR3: CASSIDRDRVHGYTF

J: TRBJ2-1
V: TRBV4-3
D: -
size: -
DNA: TGCGCCAGCAGCCAAGACTGGCGTAATGAGCAGTTCTTC
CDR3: CASSQDWRNEQFF

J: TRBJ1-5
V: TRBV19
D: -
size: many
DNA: TGTGCCAGTAATAAGAACGCAGGGCAACAGCCCCAGCATTTT
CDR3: CASNKNAGQQPQHF

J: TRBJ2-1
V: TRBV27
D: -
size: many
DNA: TGTGCCAGCAGTCCCACTAGTAACCATGAGCAGTTCTTC
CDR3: CASSPTSNHEQFF

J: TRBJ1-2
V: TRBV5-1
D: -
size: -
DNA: TGCGCCAGCAGCTTGGAAGGGAACGGGGGCTACACCTTC
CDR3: CASSLEGNGGYTF

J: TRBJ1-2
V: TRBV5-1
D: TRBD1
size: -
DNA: TGCGCCAGCAGCCCCAGTGGGACAGGTGCCGGCTACACCTTC
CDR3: CASSPSGTGAGYTF

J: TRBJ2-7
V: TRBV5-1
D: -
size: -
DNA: TGCGCCAGCAGCGGAAGTTACTACGAGCAGTACTTC
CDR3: CASSGSYYEQYF

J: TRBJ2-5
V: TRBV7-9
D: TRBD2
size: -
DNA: TGTGCCAGCAGCTTACGATTAGGGAGGGCAGAGACCCAGTACTTC
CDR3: CASSLRLGRAETQYF

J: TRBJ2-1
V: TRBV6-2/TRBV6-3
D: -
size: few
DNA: TGTGCCAGCAGTTACTGGGACTCCCGGGGTGAGCAGTTCTTC
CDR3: CASSYWDSRGEQFF

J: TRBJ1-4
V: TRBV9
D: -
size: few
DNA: TGTGCCAGCAGCGCCCCTAACATGCCTGAAAAACTGTTTTTT
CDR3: CASSAPNMPEKLFF

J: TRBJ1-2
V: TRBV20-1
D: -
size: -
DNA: TGCAGTGCTGAGGACAGTTCGAACGAGGGCTACACCTTC
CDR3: CSAEDSSNEGYTF

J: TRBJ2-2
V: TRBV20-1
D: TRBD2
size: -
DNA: TGCAGTGCTCCCGGGACTAGCGGGAGGATCACCGGGGAGCTGTTTTTT
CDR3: CSAPGTSGRITGELFF

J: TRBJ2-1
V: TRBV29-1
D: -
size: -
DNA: TGCAGCGTTGACGGGGCGCCTAGCTCCTACAATGAGCAGTTCTTC
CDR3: CSVDGAPSSYNEQFF

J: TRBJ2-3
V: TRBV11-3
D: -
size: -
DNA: TGTGCCAGCAGCTTAGAAGAGACAGATACGCAGTATTTT
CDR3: CASSLEETDTQYF

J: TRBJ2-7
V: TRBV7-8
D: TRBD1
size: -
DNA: TGTGCCAGCAGACCGGGACAGGGGGGCTCCTACGAGCAGTACTTC
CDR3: CASRPGQGGSYEQYF

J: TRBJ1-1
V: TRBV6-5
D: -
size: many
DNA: TGTGCCAGCACGGGGTACACTGAAGCTTTCTTT
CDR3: CASTGYTEAFF

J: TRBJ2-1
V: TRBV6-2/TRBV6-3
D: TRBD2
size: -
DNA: TGTGCCAGCAGTTTCCCCGGGACTAAAGGGGATGAGCAGTTCTTC
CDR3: CASSFPGTKGDEQFF

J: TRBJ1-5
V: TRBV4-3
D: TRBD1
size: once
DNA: TGCGCCAGCAGCCGGGGCAGGGGGATTGGGCAGCCCCAGCATTTT
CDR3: CASSRGRGIGQPQHF

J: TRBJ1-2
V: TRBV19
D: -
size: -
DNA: TGTGCCAGTCGAGCTCTTTCCACGAACCCGGGCTACACCTTC
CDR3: CASRALSTNPGYTF

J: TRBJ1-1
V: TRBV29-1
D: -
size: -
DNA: TGCAGCGTAATTCCCCAGGGAGCTTTCTTT
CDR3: CSVIPQGAFF

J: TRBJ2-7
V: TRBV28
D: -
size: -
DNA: TGTGCCAGCAACCCCCTCGGACAGACCCTTGGGGAGCAGTACTTC
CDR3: CASNPLGQTLGEQYF